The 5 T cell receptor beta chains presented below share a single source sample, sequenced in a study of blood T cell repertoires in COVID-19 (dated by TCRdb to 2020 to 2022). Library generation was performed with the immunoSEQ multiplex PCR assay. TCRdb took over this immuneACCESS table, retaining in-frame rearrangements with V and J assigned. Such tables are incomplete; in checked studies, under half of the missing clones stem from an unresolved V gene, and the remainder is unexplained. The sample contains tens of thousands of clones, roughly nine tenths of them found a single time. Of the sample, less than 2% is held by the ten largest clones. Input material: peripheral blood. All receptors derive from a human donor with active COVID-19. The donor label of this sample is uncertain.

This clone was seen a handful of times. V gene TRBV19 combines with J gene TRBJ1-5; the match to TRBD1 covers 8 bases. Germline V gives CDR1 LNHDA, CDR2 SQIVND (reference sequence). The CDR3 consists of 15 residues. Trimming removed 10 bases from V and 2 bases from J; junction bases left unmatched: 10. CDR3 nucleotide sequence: TGTGCCACCAGGGACAGGCCTTGGGGCAATCAGCCCCAGCATTTT. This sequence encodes CATRDRPWGNQPQHF. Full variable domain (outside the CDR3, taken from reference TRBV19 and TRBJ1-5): DGGITQSPKYLFRKEGQNVTLSCEQNLNHDAMYWYRQDPGQGLRLIYYSQIVNDFQKGDIAEGYSVSREKKESFPLTVTSAQKNPTAFYLCATRDRPWGNQPQHFGDGTRLSIL.

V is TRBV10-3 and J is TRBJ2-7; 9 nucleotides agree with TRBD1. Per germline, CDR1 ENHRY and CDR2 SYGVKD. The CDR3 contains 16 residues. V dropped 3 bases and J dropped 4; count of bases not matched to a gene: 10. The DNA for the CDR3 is TGTGCCATCAGTGATCCCGGACAGGGGAGATCATACGAGCAGTACTTC. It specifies CAISDPGQGRSYEQYF.

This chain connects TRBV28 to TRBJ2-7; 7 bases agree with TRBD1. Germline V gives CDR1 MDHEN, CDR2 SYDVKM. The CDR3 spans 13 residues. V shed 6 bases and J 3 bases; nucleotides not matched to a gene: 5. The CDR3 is CASRDGTVYEQYF. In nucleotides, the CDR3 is TGTGCCAGCAGGGACGGGACAGTCTACGAGCAGTACTTC.

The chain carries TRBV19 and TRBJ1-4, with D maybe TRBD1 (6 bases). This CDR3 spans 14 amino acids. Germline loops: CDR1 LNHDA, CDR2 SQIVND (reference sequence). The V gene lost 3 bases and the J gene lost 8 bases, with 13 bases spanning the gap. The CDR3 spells CASSMTGGVEKLFF. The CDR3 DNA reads TGTGCCAGTAGTATGACAGGCGGTGTGGAAAAACTGTTTTTT.

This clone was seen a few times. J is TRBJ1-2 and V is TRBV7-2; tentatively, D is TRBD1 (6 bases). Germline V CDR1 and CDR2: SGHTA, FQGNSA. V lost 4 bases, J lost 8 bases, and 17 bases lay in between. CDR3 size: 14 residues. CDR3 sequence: CASSSYRESEGYTF. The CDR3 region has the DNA TGTGCCAGCAGCTCGTACAGGGAATCGGAAGGCTACACCTTC.